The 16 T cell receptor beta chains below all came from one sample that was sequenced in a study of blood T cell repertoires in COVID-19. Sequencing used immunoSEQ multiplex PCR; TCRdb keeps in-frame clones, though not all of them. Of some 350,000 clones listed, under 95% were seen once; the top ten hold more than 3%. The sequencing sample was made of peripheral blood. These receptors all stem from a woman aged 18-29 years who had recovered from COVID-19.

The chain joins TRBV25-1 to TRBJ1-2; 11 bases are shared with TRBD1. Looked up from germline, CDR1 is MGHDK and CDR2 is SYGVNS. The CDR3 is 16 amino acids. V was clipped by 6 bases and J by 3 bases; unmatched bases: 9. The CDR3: CASSPGTGGLYYGYTF. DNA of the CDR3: TGTGCCAGCAGCCCCGGGACAGGGGGTCTATACTATGGCTACACCTTC.

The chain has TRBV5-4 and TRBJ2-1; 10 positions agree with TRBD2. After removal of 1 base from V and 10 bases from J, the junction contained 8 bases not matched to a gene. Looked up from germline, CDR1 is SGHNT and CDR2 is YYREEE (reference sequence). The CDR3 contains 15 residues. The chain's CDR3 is CASSLLASGRVEQFF. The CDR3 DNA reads TGTGCCAGCAGCTTGTTGGCTAGCGGGAGAGTCGAGCAGTTCTTC.

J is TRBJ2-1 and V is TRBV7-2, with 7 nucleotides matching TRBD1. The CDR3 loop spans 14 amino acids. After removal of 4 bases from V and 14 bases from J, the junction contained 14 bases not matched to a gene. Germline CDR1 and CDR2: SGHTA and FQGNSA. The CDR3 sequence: CASSSGGTGAIKFF. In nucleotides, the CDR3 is TGTGCCAGCAGCTCCGGCGGAACAGGGGCTATCAAGTTCTTC.

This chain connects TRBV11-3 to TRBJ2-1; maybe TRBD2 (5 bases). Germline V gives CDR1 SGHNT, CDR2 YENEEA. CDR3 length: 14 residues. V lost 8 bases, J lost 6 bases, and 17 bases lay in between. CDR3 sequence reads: CASALRGLGNEQFF. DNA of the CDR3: TGTGCCAGCGCCCTACGGGGATTGGGCAATGAGCAGTTCTTC.

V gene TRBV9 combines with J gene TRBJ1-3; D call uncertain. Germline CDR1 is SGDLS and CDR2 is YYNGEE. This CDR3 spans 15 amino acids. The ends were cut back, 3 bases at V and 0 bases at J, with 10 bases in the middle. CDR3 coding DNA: TGTGCCAGCAGCGCCGTTGCGCTCTCTGGAAACACCATATATTTT. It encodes CASSAVALSGNTIYF.

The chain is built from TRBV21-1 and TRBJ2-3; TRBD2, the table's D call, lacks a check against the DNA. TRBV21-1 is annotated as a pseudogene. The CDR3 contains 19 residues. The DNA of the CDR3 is TGTGCCAGCGTCGCGATAGGAGTTGCCACTAATAAGAGCACAGATACGCAGTATTTT. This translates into CASVAIGVATNKSTDTQYF.

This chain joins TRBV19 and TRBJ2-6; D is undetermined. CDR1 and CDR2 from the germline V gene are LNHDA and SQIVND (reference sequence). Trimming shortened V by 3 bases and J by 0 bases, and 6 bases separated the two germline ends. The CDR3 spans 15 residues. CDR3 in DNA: TGTGCCAGTAGTATTGGGCGCTCTGGGGCCAACGTCCTGACTTTC. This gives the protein CASSIGRSGANVLTF.

The CDR3 protein is CASSHPRDRGVHTGELFF. In DNA, the CDR3 is TGCGCCAGCAGCCATCCCCGGGACAGGGGAGTTCACACCGGGGAGCTGTTTTTT. V is TRBV4-1 and J is TRBJ2-2; 10 nucleotides align to TRBD1. Germline loops: CDR1 MGHRA, CDR2 YSYEKL. This CDR3 region has 18 residues. V shed 3 bases and J 3 bases; nucleotides not matched to a gene: 10.

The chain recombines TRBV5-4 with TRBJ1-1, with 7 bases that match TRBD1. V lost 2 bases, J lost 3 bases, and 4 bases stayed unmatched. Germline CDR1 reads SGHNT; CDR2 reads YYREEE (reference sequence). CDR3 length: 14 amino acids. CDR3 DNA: TGTGCCAGCAGCTTCAGGGACAGCTACACTGAAGCTTTCTTT. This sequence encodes CASSFRDSYTEAFF.

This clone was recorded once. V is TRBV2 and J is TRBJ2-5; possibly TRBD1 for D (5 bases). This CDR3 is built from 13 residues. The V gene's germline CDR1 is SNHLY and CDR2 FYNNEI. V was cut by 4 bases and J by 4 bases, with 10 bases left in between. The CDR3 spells CASSGGRGETQYF. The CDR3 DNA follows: TGTGCCAGCAGTGGGGGTAGGGGAGAGACCCAGTACTTC.

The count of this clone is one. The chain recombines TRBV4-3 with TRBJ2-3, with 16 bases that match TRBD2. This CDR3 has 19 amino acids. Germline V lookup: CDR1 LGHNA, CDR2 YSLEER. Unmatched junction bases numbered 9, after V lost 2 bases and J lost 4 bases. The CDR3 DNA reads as TGCGCCAGCAGCCAATCACCGGGACTAGCGGGAGGGCGCGCAGATACGCAGTATTTT. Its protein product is CASSQSPGLAGGRADTQYF.

This CDR3 is CASKTSAGTEAFF. CDR3 nucleotides: TGTGCCAGCAAGACTAGCGCGGGGACTGAAGCTTTCTTT. The chain carries TRBV7-9 and TRBJ1-1; no clear D. Germline CDR1 reads SEHNR; CDR2 reads FQNEAQ (reference sequence). The germline V and J ends were trimmed by 7 bases and 5 bases, with 14 bases remaining between them. The CDR3 runs to 13 residues.

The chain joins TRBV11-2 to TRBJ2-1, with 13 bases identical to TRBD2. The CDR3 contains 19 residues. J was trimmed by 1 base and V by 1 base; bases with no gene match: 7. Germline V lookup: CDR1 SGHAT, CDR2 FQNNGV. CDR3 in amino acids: CASSLVVLAGGWSYNEQFF. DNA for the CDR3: TGTGCCAGCAGCTTAGTAGTACTAGCGGGAGGGTGGTCCTACAATGAGCAGTTCTTC.

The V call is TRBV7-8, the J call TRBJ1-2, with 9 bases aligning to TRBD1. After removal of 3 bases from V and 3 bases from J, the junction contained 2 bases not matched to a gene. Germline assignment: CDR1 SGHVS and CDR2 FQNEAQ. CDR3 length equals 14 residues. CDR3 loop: CASSFRTGDYGYTF. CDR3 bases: TGTGCCAGCAGCTTTCGGACAGGGGACTATGGCTACACCTTC. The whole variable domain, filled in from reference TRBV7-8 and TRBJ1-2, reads GAGVSQSPRYKVAKRGQDVALRCDPISGHVSLFWYQQALGQGPEFLTYFQNEAQLDKSGLPSDRFFAERPEGSVSTLKIQRTQQEDSAVYLCASSFRTGDYGYTFGSGTRLTVV.

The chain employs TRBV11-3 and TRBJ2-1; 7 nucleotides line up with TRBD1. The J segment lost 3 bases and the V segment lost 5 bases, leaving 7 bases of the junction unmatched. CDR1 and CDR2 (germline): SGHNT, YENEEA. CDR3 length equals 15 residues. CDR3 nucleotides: TGTGCCAGCAGCCCGCGGACAGGACTCTACAATGAGCAGTTCTTC. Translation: CASSPRTGLYNEQFF.

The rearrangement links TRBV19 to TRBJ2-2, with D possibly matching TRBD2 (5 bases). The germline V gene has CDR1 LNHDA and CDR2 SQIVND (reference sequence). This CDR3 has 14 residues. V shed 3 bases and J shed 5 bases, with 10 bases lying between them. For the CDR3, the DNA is TGTGCCAGTAGTATCGGGGTTCTGACCGGGGAGCTGTTTTTT. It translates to CASSIGVLTGELFF.